A selection of T cell receptor beta chains follows, all from one sample in a study of vaccination effects on CD4 cells after COVID-19. Their specific antigens are unknown. The data were produced by immunoSEQ multiplex PCR, yet TCRdb's version contains in-frame clones alone and is incomplete. The sample holds tens of thousands of clones, approximately 72% seen once. Sequencing used CD4+ T cells from PBMCs cultured with HCoV-229E spike peptides, obtained after COVID-19 vaccination. The source is a human donor who received a COVID-19 vaccine. Both conserved end residues are part of each CDR3. The order of the fields is D gene, V gene, J gene, clone size, CDR3 DNA, CDR3 protein. A D gene is named only where the DNA matches it firmly. Not all rows give a size; the values are once, few, many and, for expanded clones, a class.

.	TRBV6-5	TRBJ1-1	.	TGTGCCAGCAGTTATGGGGGCGGCATGAACACTGAAGCTTTCTTT	CASSYGGGMNTEAFF
.	TRBV12-3/TRBV12-4	TRBJ2-3	.	TGTGCCAGCAGTTTCTCGACAGATACGCAGTATTTT	CASSFSTDTQYF
.	TRBV27	TRBJ2-3	.	TGTGCCAGCAGTTGGGCAGGAGGGGCAGATACGCAGTATTTT	CASSWAGGADTQYF
TRBD1	TRBV5-1	TRBJ2-7	once	TGCGCCAGCAGCGCACGACAGGGGGTGATTGCCTACGAGCAGTACTTC	CASSARQGVIAYEQYF
.	TRBV6-5	TRBJ1-3	.	TGTGCCACAGGGGCGGACTCTGGAAACACCATATATTTT	CATGADSGNTIYF
.	TRBV24-1	TRBJ1-4	.	TGTGCCACCAGTGGCGGCGGGGGGACTAATGAAAAACTGTTTTTT	CATSGGGGTNEKLFF
.	TRBV25-1	TRBJ2-3	.	TGTGCCAGCAGTGAATCGTCAGGGCCGGGGGATACGCAGTATTTT	CASSESSGPGDTQYF
.	TRBV5-1	TRBJ2-2	.	TGCGCCAGCAGCTCCCCTAACCTGGCCGGGGAGCTGTTTTTT	CASSSPNLAGELFF
.	TRBV12-3/TRBV12-4	TRBJ2-5	.	TGTGCCAGCAGTTTAGTTGTGGGAGAGACCCAGTACTTC	CASSLVVGETQYF
TRBD2	TRBV6-5	TRBJ2-7	.	TGTGCCAGCACTCGGGATTCAGCGGGAGAGCAGTACTTC	CASTRDSAGEQYF
TRBD1	TRBV5-6	TRBJ2-3	.	TGTGCCAGCAGCTTACGACAGGGGTTGGCGTCTGCAGATACGCAGTATTTT	CASSLRQGLASADTQYF
.	TRBV18	TRBJ2-5	.	TGTGCCAGCTCACCCGACAGGTCGGGGCGAGAGACCCAGTACTTC	CASSPDRSGRETQYF
.	TRBV5-1	TRBJ2-5	.	TGCGCCAGCAGCTTGTGGTCACTGAACCAAGAGACCCAGTACTTC	CASSLWSLNQETQYF
.	TRBV12-5	TRBJ2-7	.	TGTGCTAGTGGCAGCGGGACACACGAGCAGTACTTC	CASGSGTHEQYF
TRBD1	TRBV2	TRBJ2-3	.	TGTGCCAGCCCCTGGACAGGACAGACAGGTACGCAGTATTTT	CASPWTGQTGTQYF
.	TRBV6-5	TRBJ2-1	.	TGTGCCACCGGGACCGGGACCATTCTTAATGAGCAGTTCTTC	CATGTGTILNEQFF
.	TRBV10-2	TRBJ2-7	.	TGCGCCAGCAGGGACCCATCGGGGGAGCAGTACTTC	CASRDPSGEQYF
.	TRBV5-1	TRBJ1-6	.	TGCGCCAGCAGCTTGGTGGGCAGTGCTAGGTCAACTAATTCACCCCTCCACTTT	CASSLVGSARSTNSPLHF
.	TRBV5-8	TRBJ2-7	.	TGTGCCAGCAGCGGGGTTTGGGGCTTCTCCTACGAGCAGTACTTC	CASSGVWGFSYEQYF
.	TRBV19	TRBJ2-3	.	TGTGCCAGTAGTTTGGCGGGCACAGATACGCAGTATTTT	CASSLAGTDTQYF
.	TRBV28	TRBJ1-2	few	TGTGCCAGCAGTTTAAGGCGAGGGGGAGGCTACACCTTC	CASSLRRGGGYTF
TRBD1	TRBV11-3	TRBJ2-1	.	TGTGCCAGCAGCCCAGGAGGTTGGGGACAGGGGAATGAGCAGTTCTTC	CASSPGGWGQGNEQFF
.	TRBV19	TRBJ2-1	.	TGTGCCAGTAGGATCTCCTTCTACAATGAGCAGTTCTTC	CASRISFYNEQFF
.	TRBV5-1	TRBJ2-1	few	TGCGCCAGCAGTTTAGGGGGAAGCTCCTACAATGAGCAGTTCTTC	CASSLGGSSYNEQFF
.	TRBV6-4	TRBJ1-2	.	TGTGCCAGCAGTGACTCGGGCGGCTATGGCTACACCTTC	CASSDSGGYGYTF
.	TRBV4-2	TRBJ2-5	.	TGTGCCAGCAGCCAAGGGGCTAGCAGGGAGACCCAGTACTTC	CASSQGASRETQYF
.	TRBV2	TRBJ1-1	.	TGTGCCAGCAGGCTGACAGGTCGGAACACTGAAGCTTTCTTT	CASRLTGRNTEAFF
.	TRBV10-3	TRBJ1-5	few	TGTGCCATCAGTGAAGGGAATCAGCCCCAGCATTTT	CAISEGNQPQHF
TRBD1	TRBV4-1	TRBJ1-4	.	TGCGCCAGCAGCCAAGGACAGGGGGGCAATAATGAAAAACTGTTTTTT	CASSQGQGGNNEKLFF
.	TRBV5-6	TRBJ2-7	.	TGTGCCAGCAGCTTGAACAGGGCCGACGAGCAGTACTTC	CASSLNRADEQYF
.	TRBV21-1	TRBJ2-7	.	TGTGCCAGCAGCAAAGTCGCTAGCGGGGGGGCCTACGAGCAGTACTTC	CASSKVASGGAYEQYF
.	TRBV6-1	TRBJ1-4	.	TGTGCCAGCAGTGAAGAAGTTACTAATGAAAAACTGTTTTTT	CASSEEVTNEKLFF
TRBD2	TRBV7-9	TRBJ2-7	few	TGTGCCAGCAGCGCTTCTAGCGGGACCTACGAGCAGTACTTC	CASSASSGTYEQYF
.	TRBV6-5	TRBJ1-3	.	TGTGCCAGCAGTTACTCGCCCAGGGGAAGAAACACCATATATTTT	CASSYSPRGRNTIYF
.	TRBV19	TRBJ1-2	.	TGTGCCAGTAGAATTCCAGGGATACGACGTGGCTACACCTTC	CASRIPGIRRGYTF
.	TRBV9	TRBJ1-4	.	TGTGCCAGCAGCGGAGGGACTAATGAAAAACTGTTTTTT	CASSGGTNEKLFF
.	TRBV12-3/TRBV12-4	TRBJ1-1	medium-sized	TGTGCCAGCAGTTTTTGGAACACTGAAGCTTTCTTT	CASSFWNTEAFF
.	TRBV7-2	TRBJ1-3	few	TGTGCCAGCAGCTATCAAAGTGGGACTGGAAACACCATATATTTT	CASSYQSGTGNTIYF
TRBD2	TRBV6-1	TRBJ2-3	few	TGTGCCAGCAGTGAGACTAGCGGGGGGGCAGATACGCAGTATTTT	CASSETSGGADTQYF
.	TRBV24-1	TRBJ1-5	.	TGTGCCACCAGTGACCCTCCAGGGTCCCAGCCCCAGCATTTT	CATSDPPGSQPQHF